These 9 T cell receptor beta chains were all obtained from the same sample, sequenced in a study of metastatic and nonmetastatic thyroid tumors. All patients were untreated before thyroid surgery. MiXCR re-clonotyped the PCR reads for TCRdb. The profile covers more than 20,000 clones, with nearly 25% appearing a single time and roughly 6% taken by the ten largest. The material sequenced was tumor tissue. The receptors originated from a female donor with papillary thyroid cancer or a benign thyroid nodule (not recorded which). Some clones in this sample may be carry-over from other donors' samples.

In this sample, this clone turned up many times. V and J are TRBV7-8 and TRBJ2-5; 9 nucleotides match TRBD1. From germline, CDR1 is SGHVS and CDR2 FQNEAQ. The V segment lost 5 bases and the J segment 4 bases; nucleotides outside the gene matches: 11. The CDR3 runs 16 residues. The CDR3 spells CASSARRTGVRETQYF. The DNA of the CDR3 is TGTGCCAGCAGCGCCCGAAGGACAGGGGTTCGAGAGACCCAGTACTTC.

This clone was seen ten or more times. The chain employs TRBV15 and TRBJ2-4, with 8 positions matching TRBD2. The CDR3 runs 15 residues. The V segment lost 5 bases and the J segment 8 bases; nucleotides outside the gene matches: 11. Germline CDR1 and CDR2: LNHNV and YYDKDF (reference sequence). As DNA, the CDR3 is TGTGCCACCAGCGCATCCGGGACTAGAACAGACATTCAGTACTTC. Translation gives CATSASGTRTDIQYF.

V usage is TRBV20-1 and J usage is TRBJ2-7, with a weak D call TRBD2 (5 bases). V was shortened by 5 bases and J by 3 bases, with 14 bases between the two germline ends. The CDR3 contains 13 residues. Germline CDR1 and CDR2: DFQATT and SNEGSKA (reference sequence). The DNA for the CDR3 is TGCAGTGCTTTAGATCCAGCGGACTACGAGCAGTACTTC. Its translation: CSALDPADYEQYF.

The V gene is TRBV27, the J gene TRBJ1-1; D gene ambiguous. Trimming took 5 bases from V and 4 from J, leaving 17 bases between them. Looked up from germline, CDR1 is MNHEY and CDR2 is SMNVEV (reference sequence). The CDR3 covers 15 residues. This CDR3 reads CASSASGVKSTEAFF. CDR3 bases: TGTGCCAGCAGTGCATCAGGTGTGAAGAGCACTGAAGCTTTCTTT.

This clone has a handful of counts. Just one base apart from a much larger clone, this may be a read error. Here the CDR3 reads CASSLEIADTQYF. The CDR3 DNA reads as TGTGCCAGCAGCTTAGAGATAGCGGATACCCAGTACTTC. This chain joins TRBV7-6 and TRBJ2-5, with D perhaps TRBD2 (6 bases). Between the trimmed V and J ends, which lost 1 base and 8 bases, there was a span of 11 bases. The CDR3 covers 13 residues. CDR1 and CDR2 (germline): SGHVS, FNYEAQ.

The table lists this clone with a few counts. The junction departs from the called germline gene at one end, perhaps through a read error. V is TRBV28 and J is TRBJ1-1, with D unclear. From germline, CDR1 is MDHEN and CDR2 SYDVKM. The CDR3 has 12 amino acids. The CDR3 region has the DNA TGTTCCAGCAGATGCAATGGGGAGAAAGCTTTCTTT. Translation: CSSRCNGEKAFF.

This clone was detected ten times or more. The V and J genes are TRBV7-9 and TRBJ2-2; a weak D match, TRBD2 (6 bases). The CDR3 covers 14 residues. Trimming took off 3 bases at V and 3 bases at J, with 8 bases between the two ends. Germline assignment: CDR1 SEHNR and CDR2 FQNEAQ (reference sequence). The CDR3, as DNA: TGTGCCAGCAGCTTTGGGGGGTACACCGGGGAGCTGTTTTTT. Translated: CASSFGGYTGELFF.

The chain links TRBV20-1 to TRBJ1-6; D may be TRBD1 (6 bases). The germline V and J ends were trimmed by 3 bases and 10 bases, with 16 bases remaining between them. CDR3 length: 14 amino acids. Germline CDR1 reads DFQATT; CDR2 reads SNEGSKA (reference sequence). CDR3 loop: CSARGTGWGSPLHF. The CDR3 nucleotides are TGCAGTGCTAGGGGAACAGGGTGGGGATCACCCCTCCACTTT.

The rearrangement uses TRBV11-3 and TRBJ2-7, with 9 nucleotides matching TRBD1. The CDR3 covers 14 residues. Trimming took 5 bases from V and 5 from J; bases not matched to a gene: 7. Germline assignment: CDR1 SGHNT and CDR2 YENEEA. This CDR3 reads CASSPGQGFDEQYF. The DNA for the CDR3 is TGTGCCAGCAGCCCCGGACAGGGGTTCGACGAGCAGTACTTC.